This TCR beta chain was sequenced in a study of identifying expanded T cells in peripheral blood. The study's findings and limits: Across healthy donors, higher total template counts meant significantly greater approximately two-week count variance.

V dropped 7 bases and J dropped 0 bases, with 19 bases sitting between them. Germline loops: CDR1 SNHLY, CDR2 FYNNEI. This CDR3 has 17 residues. Regarding this clone: Its matching antigen is unknown.

Libraries were prepared by immunoSEQ multiplex PCR; TCRdb keeps only in-frame clonotypes and omits some of them. Among 70,000 or so clones listed, almost 90% were seen once. Healthy donors had no documented immune events, such as infections, while sampled. The sequence was collected from a person aged 18-70 years in good health. Specimen: blood. The chain joins TRBV2 to TRBJ2-1; D is uncertain. Here the CDR3 reads CASTYLAGLVSYNEQFF. CDR3 DNA sequence: TGTGCCAGCACTTACCTCGCCGGATTAGTCTCCTACAATGAGCAGTTCTTC.